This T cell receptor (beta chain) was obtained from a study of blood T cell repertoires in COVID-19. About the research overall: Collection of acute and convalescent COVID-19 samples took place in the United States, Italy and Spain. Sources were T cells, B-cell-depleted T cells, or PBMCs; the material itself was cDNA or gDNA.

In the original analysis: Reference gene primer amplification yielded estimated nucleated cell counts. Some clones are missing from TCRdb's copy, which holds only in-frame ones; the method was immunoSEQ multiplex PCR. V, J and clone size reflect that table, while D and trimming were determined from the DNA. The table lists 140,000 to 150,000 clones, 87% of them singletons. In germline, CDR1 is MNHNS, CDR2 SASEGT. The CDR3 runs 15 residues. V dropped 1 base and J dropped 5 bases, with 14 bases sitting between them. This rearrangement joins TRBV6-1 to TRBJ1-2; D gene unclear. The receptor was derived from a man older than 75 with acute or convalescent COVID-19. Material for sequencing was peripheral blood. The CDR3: CASSEGSTRWYGYTF. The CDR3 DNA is TGTGCCAGCAGTGAAGGTAGCACCCGTTGGTATGGCTACACCTTC.